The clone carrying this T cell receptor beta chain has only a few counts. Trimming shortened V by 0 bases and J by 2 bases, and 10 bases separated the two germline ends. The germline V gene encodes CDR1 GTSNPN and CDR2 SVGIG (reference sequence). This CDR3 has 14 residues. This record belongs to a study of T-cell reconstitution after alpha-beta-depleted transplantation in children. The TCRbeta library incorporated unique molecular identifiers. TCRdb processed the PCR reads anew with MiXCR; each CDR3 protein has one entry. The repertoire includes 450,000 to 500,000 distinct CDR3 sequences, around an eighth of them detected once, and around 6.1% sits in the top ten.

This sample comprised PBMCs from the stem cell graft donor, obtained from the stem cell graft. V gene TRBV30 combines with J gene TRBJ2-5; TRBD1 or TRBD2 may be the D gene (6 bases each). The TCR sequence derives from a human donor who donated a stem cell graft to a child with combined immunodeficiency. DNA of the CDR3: TGTGCCTGGAGTGTAGGGGGGACTCAAGAGACCCAGTACTTC. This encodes CAWSVGGTQETQYF.